The present T cell receptor beta chain was sequenced within a study of T cells in pancreatic ductal adenocarcinoma. Study findings and constraints: Tumors hold more CD45RO+ effector T cells, which may bias toward lower diversity.

Here immunoSEQ multiplex PCR was the method, and the copy in TCRdb shows in-frame clones only, minus some. The sample holds 16,000 or so clones, under 95% seen once. No neoadjuvant therapy was given to the selected pancreatic ductal adenocarcinoma patients before their surgery. To note about this clone: Its antigen is still unknown.

The CDR3 covers 13 residues. CDR1 SGHTA and CDR2 FQGNSA come from the germline V gene. Trimming left V 6 bases short and J 1 base short, with 9 bases between. The origin of this receptor is a human donor with pancreatic ductal adenocarcinoma. V usage is TRBV7-2 and J usage is TRBJ1-1; D unresolved. Input material: PBMCs. CDR3 sequence reads: CASRRTRNTEAFF. The CDR3 nucleotides read TGTGCCAGCAGACGGACGAGGAACACTGAAGCTTTCTTT.